Following are 13 T cell receptor beta chains from one sample sequenced in a study of metastatic and nonmetastatic thyroid tumors. TCRdb re-analyzed the PCR reads using MiXCR. The sample contains some 20,000 clones, over 20% of which appear only once. Before thyroid surgery, none of the patients had received any treatment. Sequencing was carried out using tumor tissue. These receptors all come from a male donor with papillary thyroid cancer or a benign thyroid nodule (not recorded which). Some clones in this sample may be carry-over from other donors' samples.

This clone was counted at least ten times. This sequence may be a read error, since a much larger clone differs from it by one base. Without the conserved terminal phenylalanine or tryptophan, this CDR3 likely stems from a read error. This rearrangement joins TRBV20-1 to TRBJ2-7, with unresolved D. The CDR3 has 11 amino acids. Germline-derived CDR1 and CDR2 are DFQATT and SNEGSKA (reference sequence). The CDR3, as DNA: TGCAGCGAAATAAGCTCCTACGAGCAGTACCTC. This translates into CSEISSYEQYL.

This clone was counted at least ten times. The chain's CDR3 is CASSEHPGNTIYF. The CDR3 region has the DNA TGTGCCAGCAGCGAGCACCCCGGAAACACCATATATTTT. The chain employs TRBV2 and TRBJ1-3; D gene uncertain. Trimming shortened V by 6 bases and J by 4 bases, and 10 bases separated the two germline ends. Germline lookup yields CDR1 SNHLY and CDR2 FYNNEI. CDR3 size: 13 residues.

This clone was observed a handful of times. A clone one base away is much larger, so this may be a read error. The chain joins TRBV20-1 to TRBJ1-2, with D maybe TRBD1 (5 bases). The CDR3 totals 13 residues. Per germline, CDR1 DFQATT and CDR2 SNEGSKA (reference sequence). The CDR3 DNA follows: TGCAGTGCTGAGAAGGACATCCTCTATGTCTACACCTTC. As protein: CSAEKDILYVYTF.

This clone was seen more than once but under ten times. V usage is TRBV28 and J usage is TRBJ2-7; tentative D call: TRBD1 (6 bases). The V gene's germline CDR1 is MDHEN and CDR2 SYDVKM. Trimming shortened V by 4 bases and J by 4 bases, and 11 bases separated the two germline ends. There are 13 residues in the CDR3. CDR3 loop: CASSYTGLYEQYF. In DNA, the CDR3 is TGTGCCAGCAGTTACACAGGGTTGTACGAGCAGTACTTC. Variable domain in full (rest from reference TRBV28 and TRBJ2-7): DVKVTQSSRYLVKRTGEKVFLECVQDMDHENMFWYRQDPGLGLRLIYFSYDVKMKEKGDIPEGYSVSREKKERFSLILESASTNQTSMYLCASSYTGLYEQYFGPGTRLTVT.

Comments on this clone: The CDR3 does not end in the conserved phenylalanine or tryptophan, so this is likely a read error. This rearrangement joins TRBV20-1 to TRBJ2-1; D not certain. The CDR3 runs to 14 residues. Per the germline V gene, CDR1 is DFQATT and CDR2 is SNEGSKA (reference sequence). Trimming stripped 7 bases from V and 4 bases from J, with 17 bases between. The CDR3, as DNA: TGCAGTGATAACGAAATGTTCGGGTACAATGAGCAGTTCATC. It yields the protein CSDNEMFGYNEQFI.

As for this clone: Germline and junction disagree at one end, which may indicate a read error. The chain combines TRBV6-5 with TRBJ1-6; D uncertain. The CDR3 spans 15 residues. Germline lookup yields CDR1 MNHEY and CDR2 SVGAGI. The CDR3 here is CAISSQSSYNAPLHF. CDR3 bases: TGTGCCATCAGTTCGCAAAGCTCCTATAATGCACCCCTCCACTTT.

This clone was recorded at least ten times. This chain links TRBV6-5 with TRBJ1-1; tentative D call: TRBD1 (6 bases). Germline CDR1 reads MNHEY; CDR2 reads SVGAGI. With 0 bases removed from V and 8 bases from J, the gap between germline ends came to 10 bases. The CDR3 length is 13 residues. CDR3: CASSYSGGVEAFF. The CDR3 nucleotides are TGTGCCAGCAGTTACTCAGGGGGAGTGGAAGCTTTCTTT.

The rearrangement uses TRBV6-1 and TRBJ2-7; tentative D call: TRBD2 (5 bases). The CDR3 length is 15 residues. The germline gives CDR1 MNHNS, CDR2 SASEGT. The germline V and J ends were trimmed by 3 bases and 0 bases, with 12 bases remaining between them. The CDR3 reads CASSETAGSSYEQYF. The CDR3 nucleotides are TGTGCCAGCAGTGAGACGGCGGGCAGCTCCTACGAGCAGTACTTC.

Regarding this clone: A junction end diverges from the germline sequence, so it may reflect a read error. The gene calls are TRBV6-4 and TRBJ2-3; TRBD2 agrees at 10 bases. Per germline, CDR1 MRHNA and CDR2 SNTAGT. The CDR3 has 15 amino acids. The CDR3 sequence: CASIPAGGRTYTQYF. The CDR3 DNA reads TGTGCCAGCATTCCAGCGGGAGGGCGCACATATACTCAGTATTTT.

This clone was observed at least ten times. The chain has TRBV12-3 or TRBV12-4 and TRBJ2-7, with TRBD1 identical over 7 bases. V was clipped by 6 bases and J by 0 bases; unmatched bases: 5. The CDR3 extends over 14 amino acids. The CDR3 loop reads CASRSGQVSYEQYF. The CDR3 DNA follows: TGTGCCAGCAGATCCGGACAGGTCTCCTACGAGCAGTACTTC.

The chain is built from TRBV28 and TRBJ2-3, with a possible D match to TRBD1 (6 bases). The CDR3 contains 14 residues. The V gene's germline CDR1 is MDHEN and CDR2 SYDVKM. V dropped 6 bases and J dropped 3 bases, with 13 bases sitting between them. CDR3 sequence (DNA): TGTGCCAGCAGCGTGACAGGTAGGACAGATACGCAGTATTTT. This encodes CASSVTGRTDTQYF.

This clone was seen many times. The V gene is TRBV7-2, the J gene TRBJ1-2; a possible D gene is TRBD1 (6 bases). This CDR3 comprises 13 residues. CDR1 and CDR2 (germline): SGHTA, FQGNSA. The V gene lost 5 bases and the J gene lost 5 bases, with 12 bases spanning the gap. The CDR3 DNA reads as TGTGCCAGCAGCAACAGGGTAGGGTATGGCTACACCTTC. Its protein product is CASSNRVGYGYTF.

The chain recombines TRBV13 with TRBJ2-7; D might be TRBD2 (5 bases). The CDR3 is 14 amino acids. The V end lost 3 bases, the J end lost 5 bases, and 14 bases lay between the germline ends. The germline V gene encodes CDR1 PRHDT and CDR2 FYEKMQ (reference sequence). The CDR3 DNA follows: TGTGCCAGCAGCTTCCACTCGACTAACAACGAGCAGTACGTC. Protein: CASSFHSTNNEQYV.